The rows below give T cell receptor beta chains drawn from one sample of a study of cytomegalovirus exposure and HLA in healthy donors. Method: immunoSEQ multiplex PCR; TCRdb's copy keeps in-frame clones and lacks some. The sample includes 85,000 to 110,000 clones, 65% to 80% seen only once; the top ten take about 9.3%. What was sequenced was PBMCs. Source of these receptors: a woman aged 18-29 years in good health and CMV-seropositive. The CDR3 runs from the conserved cysteine through the conserved F or W. D genes are given only for firm matches. Size is stated for part of the rows, as once, few or many counts, or as a class when the clone is expanded.

>TRBV4-2|TRBJ2-5|TRBD2|few
TGTGCCAGCAGCCAAGACCCCGGGGGGGCCCCCATTGTGGAGACCCAGTACTTC
CASSQDPGGAPIVETQYF
>TRBV12-5|TRBJ2-1|TRBD2|.
TGTGCTAGTGGTAGCGGGAGCCTACTCCTGGGCGATGAGCAGTTCTTC
CASGSGSLLLGDEQFF
>TRBV28|TRBJ1-4|.|.
TGTGCCAGCAGTCAATTGGGCATCCAGGGGTTCTTTGAAAAACTGTTTTTT
CASSQLGIQGFFEKLFF
>TRBV7-2|TRBJ2-2|.|few
TGTGCCAGCAGCTTAGGGCGGGGTAACACCGGGGAGCTGTTTTTT
CASSLGRGNTGELFF
>TRBV2|TRBJ2-3|.|.
TGTGCCAGCAGTGAAGCAGCGCCTGGCACAGATACGCAGTATTTT
CASSEAAPGTDTQYF
>TRBV11-2|TRBJ2-7|TRBD2|.
TGTGCCAGCAGCTTAGGCGGGAGGGCCTACGAGCAGTACTTC
CASSLGGRAYEQYF
>TRBV28|TRBJ2-5|.|.
TGTGCCAGCAGCCGCGTTGAGACCCAGTACTTC
CASSRVETQYF
>TRBV5-6|TRBJ2-5|TRBD2|.
TGTGCCAGCAGCTCTAAGCGGGGTGACTACCAAGAGACCCAGTACTTC
CASSSKRGDYQETQYF
>TRBV7-2|TRBJ2-7|TRBD2|.
TGTGCCAGCAGCTTATGGACTAGCGGAGCTTACGAGCAGTACTTC
CASSLWTSGAYEQYF
>TRBV18|TRBJ1-1|.|.
TGTGCCAGCTCATCAAGGGGGGGCGGTAACACTGAAGCTTTCTTT
CASSSRGGGNTEAFF
>TRBV13|TRBJ2-5|TRBD1|once
TGTGCCAGCAGCACCGGACAGGGAGAGACCCAGTACTTC
CASSTGQGETQYF
>TRBV11-2|TRBJ2-7|.|once
TGTGCCAGCGGACGCCGGACAGACTCCTACGAGCAGTACTTC
CASGRRTDSYEQYF
>TRBV5-1|TRBJ2-7|.|.
TGCGCCAGCAGCCCGGGTGCCAGCACCTTCTACGAGCAGTACTTC
CASSPGASTFYEQYF
>TRBV30|TRBJ2-2|.|.
TGTGCCTGGAGTGTACTGGGGCCCGGGGAGCTGTTTTTT
CAWSVLGPGELFF
>TRBV6-6|TRBJ1-1|TRBD1|.
TGTGCCACTGTCGACAGGGGGGACACTGAAGCTTTCTTT
CATVDRGDTEAFF
>TRBV10-3|TRBJ2-5|TRBD2|.
TGTGCCATCAGTGAGCCAAAGGCGGGACTAGCGGAACAAGAGACCCGGTACTTC
CAISEPKAGLAEQETRYF
>TRBV29-1|TRBJ2-1|.|.
TGCAGCGTCCAGGGGGGCGATTCCTACAATGAGCAGTTCTTC
CSVQGGDSYNEQFF
>TRBV9|TRBJ1-3|.|.
TGTGCCAGGACTTCGGTAGACAGGAGCACAAGGAAGACTGGAAACACCATATATTTT
CARTSVDRSTRKTGNTIYF
>TRBV27|TRBJ1-2|.|.
TGTGCCAGCAGACTCGGGACTACCTATGGCTACACCTTC
CASRLGTTYGYTF
>TRBV9|TRBJ2-7|TRBD1|.
TGTGCCAGCAGCCCCGACAGGGGCGAGCAGTACTTC
CASSPDRGEQYF
>TRBV27|TRBJ2-3|TRBD2|.
TGTGCCAGCAGTTCCCTAGCGGAAAACACAGATACGCAGTATTTT
CASSSLAENTDTQYF
>TRBV6-6|TRBJ2-7|TRBD2|few
TGTGCCAGCAGTTACAACGCGGGAGGGACCTACGAGCAGTACTTC
CASSYNAGGTYEQYF